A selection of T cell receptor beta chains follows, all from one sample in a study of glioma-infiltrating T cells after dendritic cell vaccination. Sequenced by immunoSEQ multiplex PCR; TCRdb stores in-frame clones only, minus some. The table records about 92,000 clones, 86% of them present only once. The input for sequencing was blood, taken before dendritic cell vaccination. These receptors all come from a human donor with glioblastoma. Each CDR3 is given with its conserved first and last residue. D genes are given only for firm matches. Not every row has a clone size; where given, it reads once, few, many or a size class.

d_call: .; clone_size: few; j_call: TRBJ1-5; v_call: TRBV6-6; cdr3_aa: CASGGQPQHF; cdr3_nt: TGTGCCAGTGGGGGGCAGCCCCAGCATTTT
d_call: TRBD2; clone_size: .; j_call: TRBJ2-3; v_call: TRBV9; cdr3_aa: CASSHGRREGRDTQYF; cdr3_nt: TGTGCCAGCAGCCATGGAAGGCGGGAGGGAAGGGATACGCAGTATTTT
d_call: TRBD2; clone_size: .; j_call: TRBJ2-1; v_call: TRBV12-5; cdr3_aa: CASGFWTSGSTGYNEQFF; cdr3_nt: TGTGCTAGTGGTTTCTGGACTAGCGGGAGTACGGGCTACAATGAGCAGTTCTTC
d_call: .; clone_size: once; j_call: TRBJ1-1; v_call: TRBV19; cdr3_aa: CASSTGWTEAFF; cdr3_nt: TGTGCCAGTAGTACGGGGTGGACTGAAGCTTTCTTT
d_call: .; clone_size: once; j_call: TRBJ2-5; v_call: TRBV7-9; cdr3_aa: CASSTRRGEWETQYF; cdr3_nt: TGTGCCAGCAGCACCAGGCGGGGAGAGTGGGAGACCCAGTACTTC
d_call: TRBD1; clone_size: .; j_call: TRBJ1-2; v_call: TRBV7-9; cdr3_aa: CASSLADRGYGYTF; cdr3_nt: TGTGCCAGCAGCTTAGCGGACAGGGGATACGGCTACACCTTC
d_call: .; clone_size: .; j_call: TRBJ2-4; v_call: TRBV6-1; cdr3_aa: CASSEWGRGLGKNIQYF; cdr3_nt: TGTGCCAGCAGTGAGTGGGGGCGGGGGCTGGGCAAAAACATTCAGTACTTC
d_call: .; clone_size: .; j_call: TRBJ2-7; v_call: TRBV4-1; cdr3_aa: CASSLSGERQYF; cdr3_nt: TGCGCCAGCAGCCTCTCGGGGGAACGGCAGTACTTC
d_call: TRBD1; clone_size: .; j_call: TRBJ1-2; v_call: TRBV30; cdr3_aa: CACPRGQGNYGYTF; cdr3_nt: TGTGCCTGCCCCAGGGGACAGGGAAACTATGGCTACACCTTC
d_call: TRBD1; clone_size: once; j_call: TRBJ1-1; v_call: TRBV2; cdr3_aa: CASKRRGQEAAEAFF; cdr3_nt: TGTGCCAGCAAAAGAAGGGGGCAGGAGGCCGCTGAAGCTTTCTTT
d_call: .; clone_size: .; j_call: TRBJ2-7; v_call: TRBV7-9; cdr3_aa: CASSPKVEQYF; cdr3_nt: TGTGCCAGCAGCCCTAAAGTCGAGCAGTACTTC
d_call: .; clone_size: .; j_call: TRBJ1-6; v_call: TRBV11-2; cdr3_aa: CASSLVAVNNSPLHF; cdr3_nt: TGTGCCAGCAGCTTAGTGGCAGTTAATAATTCACCCCTCCACTTT
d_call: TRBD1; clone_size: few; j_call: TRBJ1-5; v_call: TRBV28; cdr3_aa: CASSLTGGGGASQPQHF; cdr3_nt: TGTGCCAGCAGTCTCACAGGGGGCGGGGGAGCTTCACAGCCCCAGCATTTT
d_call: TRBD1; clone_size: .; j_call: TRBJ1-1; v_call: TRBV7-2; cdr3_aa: CASSPRDRGRPTTEAFF; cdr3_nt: TGTGCCAGCAGCCCGCGGGACAGGGGGCGCCCAACCACTGAAGCTTTCTTT
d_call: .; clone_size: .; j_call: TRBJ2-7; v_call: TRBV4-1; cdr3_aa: CASSPPGLGTREQYF; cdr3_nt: TGCGCCAGCAGCCCCCCCGGGCTGGGTACTAGGGAGCAGTACTTC
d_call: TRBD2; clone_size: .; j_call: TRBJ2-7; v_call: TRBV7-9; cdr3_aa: CASSPGLAGPSSYEQYF; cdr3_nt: TGTGCCAGCAGCCCGGGACTAGCGGGGCCTAGCTCCTACGAGCAGTACTTC
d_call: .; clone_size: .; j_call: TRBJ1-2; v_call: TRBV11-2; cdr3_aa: CASSATPPGNSAVGYTF; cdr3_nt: TGTGCCAGCAGCGCCACCCCACCGGGGAACTCTGCGGTTGGCTACACCTTC
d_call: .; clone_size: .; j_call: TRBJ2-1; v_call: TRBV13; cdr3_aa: CASSFIGGSYNEQFF; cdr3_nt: TGTGCCAGCAGCTTCATCGGGGGATCCTACAATGAGCAGTTCTTC
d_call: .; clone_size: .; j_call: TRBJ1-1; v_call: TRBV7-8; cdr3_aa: CASSPPRGLGTEAFF; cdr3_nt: TGTGCCAGCAGCCCGCCGCGGGGGCTGGGCACTGAAGCTTTCTTT
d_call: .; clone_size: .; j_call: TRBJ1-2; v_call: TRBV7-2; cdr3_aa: CASSRTAGVGRGYTF; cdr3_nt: TGTGCCAGCAGCCGGACGGCGGGGGTGGGGCGGGGCTACACCTTC
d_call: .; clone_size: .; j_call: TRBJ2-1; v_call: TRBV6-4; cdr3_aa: CASRPGVSYNEQFF; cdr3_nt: TGTGCCAGCAGACCCGGAGTCAGCTACAATGAGCAGTTCTTC
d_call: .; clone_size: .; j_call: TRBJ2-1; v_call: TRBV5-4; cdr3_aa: CASSFDASEQFF; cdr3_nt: TGTGCCAGCAGCTTCGACGCTAGTGAGCAGTTCTTC
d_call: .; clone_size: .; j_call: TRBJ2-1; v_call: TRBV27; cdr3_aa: CASSYVRDSVYEQFF; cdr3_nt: TGTGCCAGCAGTTACGTCCGGGACTCCGTCTATGAGCAGTTCTTC
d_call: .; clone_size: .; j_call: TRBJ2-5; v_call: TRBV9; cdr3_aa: CASSVGDTLRETQYF; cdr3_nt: TGTGCCAGCAGCGTTGGGGACACTCTCCGGGAGACCCAGTACTTC
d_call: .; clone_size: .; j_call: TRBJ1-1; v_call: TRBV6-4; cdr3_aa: CASSDTDRSTEAFF; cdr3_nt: TGTGCCAGCAGTGACACAGACAGGTCCACTGAAGCTTTCTTT
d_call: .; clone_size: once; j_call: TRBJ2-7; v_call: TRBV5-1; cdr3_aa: CASQQGYEQYF; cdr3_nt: TGCGCCAGTCAACAGGGCTACGAGCAGTACTTC
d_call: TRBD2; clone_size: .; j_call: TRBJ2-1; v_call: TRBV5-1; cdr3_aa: CASSLGRLAGGGSYNEQFF; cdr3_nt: TGCGCCAGCAGCTTGGGAAGACTAGCGGGGGGAGGGTCCTACAATGAGCAGTTCTTC
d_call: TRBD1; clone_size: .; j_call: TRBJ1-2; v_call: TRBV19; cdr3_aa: CASSRVGTAYGYTF; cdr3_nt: TGTGCCAGTAGCCGGGTTGGGACAGCCTATGGCTACACCTTC
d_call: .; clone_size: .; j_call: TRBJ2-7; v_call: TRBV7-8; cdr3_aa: CASSLPWEFPYEQYF; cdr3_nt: TGTGCCAGCAGCTTACCCTGGGAGTTTCCCTACGAGCAGTACTTC
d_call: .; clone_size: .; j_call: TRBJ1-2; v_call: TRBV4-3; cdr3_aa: CASSQEPGSSYGYTF; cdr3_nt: TGCGCCAGCAGCCAGGAACCAGGGTCTAGCTATGGCTACACCTTC
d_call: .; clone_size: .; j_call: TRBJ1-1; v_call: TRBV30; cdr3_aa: CAWSAGSEAFF; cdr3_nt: TGTGCCTGGAGTGCGGGTAGTGAAGCTTTCTTT
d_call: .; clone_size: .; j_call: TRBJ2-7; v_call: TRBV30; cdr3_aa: CAWSRDSYEQYF; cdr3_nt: TGTGCCTGGAGCAGGGACTCCTACGAGCAGTACTTC
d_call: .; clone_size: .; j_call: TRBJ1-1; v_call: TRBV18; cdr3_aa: CASSPPQIPGQLRGNTEAFF; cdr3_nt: TGTGCCAGCTCACCACCTCAGATCCCGGGACAATTAAGGGGGAACACTGAAGCTTTCTTT
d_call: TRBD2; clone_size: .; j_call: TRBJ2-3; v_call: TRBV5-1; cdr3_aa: CASSLQGTSGADTQYF; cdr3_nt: TGCGCCAGCAGCTTGCAAGGGACTAGCGGGGCAGATACGCAGTATTTT
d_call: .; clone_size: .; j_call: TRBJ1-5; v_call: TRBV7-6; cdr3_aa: CASSYPIKNPANQPQHF; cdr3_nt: TGTGCCAGCAGCTACCCTATCAAAAACCCCGCCAATCAGCCCCAGCATTTT
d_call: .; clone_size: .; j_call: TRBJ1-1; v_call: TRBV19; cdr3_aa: CASGETYTEAFF; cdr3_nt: TGTGCCAGTGGTGAGACTTACACTGAAGCTTTCTTT
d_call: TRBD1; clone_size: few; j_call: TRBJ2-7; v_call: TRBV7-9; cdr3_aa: CASSPLTGVYEQYF; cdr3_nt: TGTGCCAGCAGCCCCCTGACAGGGGTGTACGAGCAGTACTTC
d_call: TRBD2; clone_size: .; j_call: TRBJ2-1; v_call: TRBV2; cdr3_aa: CASSGGLAGVGEQFF; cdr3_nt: TGTGCCAGCAGTGGGGGACTAGCGGGAGTTGGTGAGCAGTTCTTC
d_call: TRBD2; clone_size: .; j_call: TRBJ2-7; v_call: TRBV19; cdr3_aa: CASSPSSGSLYEQYF; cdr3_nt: TGTGCCAGTAGCCCGTCTAGCGGGAGTCTCTACGAGCAGTACTTC
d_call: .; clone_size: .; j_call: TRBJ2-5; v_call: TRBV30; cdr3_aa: CAWKSSGTTETQYF; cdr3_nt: TGTGCCTGGAAAAGCTCCGGGACAACGGAGACCCAGTACTTC
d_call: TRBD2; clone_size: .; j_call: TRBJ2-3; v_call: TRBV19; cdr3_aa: CASSISVGRERTDTQYF; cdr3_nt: TGTGCCAGTAGTATTTCCGTCGGGCGGGAGAGGACAGATACGCAGTATTTT
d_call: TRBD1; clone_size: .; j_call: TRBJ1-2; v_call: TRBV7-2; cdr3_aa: CASSLDRGHGYTF; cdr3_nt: TGTGCCAGCAGCTTAGACAGGGGCCATGGCTACACCTTC
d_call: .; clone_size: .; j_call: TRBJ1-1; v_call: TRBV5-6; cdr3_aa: CASSLFLNTEAFF; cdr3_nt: TGTGCCAGCAGCTTGTTCTTGAACACTGAAGCTTTCTTT
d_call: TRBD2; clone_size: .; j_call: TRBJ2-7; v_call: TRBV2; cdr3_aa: CASSDLAGGPASYEQYF; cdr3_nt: TGTGCCAGCAGTGACCTAGCGGGAGGGCCCGCATCGTACGAGCAGTACTTC
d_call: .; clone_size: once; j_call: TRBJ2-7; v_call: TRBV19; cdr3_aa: CASSIEGAMGLREQYF; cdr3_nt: TGTGCCAGTAGTATAGAGGGGGCGATGGGGCTGAGGGAGCAGTACTTC
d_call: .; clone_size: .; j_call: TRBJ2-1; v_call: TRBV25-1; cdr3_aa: CASREKQGNEQFF; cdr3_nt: TGTGCCAGCAGGGAGAAACAGGGCAATGAGCAGTTCTTC
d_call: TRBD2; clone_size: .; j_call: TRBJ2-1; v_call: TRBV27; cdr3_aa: CASQMRGFFSYNEQFF; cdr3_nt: TGTGCCAGCCAGATGCGGGGGTTCTTCTCCTACAATGAGCAGTTCTTC
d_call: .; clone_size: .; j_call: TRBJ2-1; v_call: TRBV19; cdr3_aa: CASSIGTGAYNEQFF; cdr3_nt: TGTGCCAGTAGTATCGGTACGGGAGCCTACAATGAGCAGTTCTTC
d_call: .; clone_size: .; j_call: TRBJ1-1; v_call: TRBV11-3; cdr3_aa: CASSLDGEGEAFF; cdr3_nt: TGTGCCAGCAGCTTAGACGGGGAGGGGGAAGCTTTCTTT
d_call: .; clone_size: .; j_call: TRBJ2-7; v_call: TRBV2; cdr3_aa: CASSGGGGRGKIYEQYF; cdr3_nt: TGTGCCAGCAGTGGGGGCGGGGGCAGGGGAAAAATCTACGAGCAGTACTTC
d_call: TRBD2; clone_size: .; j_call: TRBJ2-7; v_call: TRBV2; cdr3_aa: CASTRGLAGSYEQYF; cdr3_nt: TGTGCCAGCACCCGGGGGCTAGCGGGGTCCTACGAGCAGTACTTC
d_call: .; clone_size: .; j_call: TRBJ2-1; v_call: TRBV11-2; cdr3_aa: CASSWGVGSGNEQFF; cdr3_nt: TGTGCCAGCAGCTGGGGGGTGGGGTCGGGCAATGAGCAGTTCTTC